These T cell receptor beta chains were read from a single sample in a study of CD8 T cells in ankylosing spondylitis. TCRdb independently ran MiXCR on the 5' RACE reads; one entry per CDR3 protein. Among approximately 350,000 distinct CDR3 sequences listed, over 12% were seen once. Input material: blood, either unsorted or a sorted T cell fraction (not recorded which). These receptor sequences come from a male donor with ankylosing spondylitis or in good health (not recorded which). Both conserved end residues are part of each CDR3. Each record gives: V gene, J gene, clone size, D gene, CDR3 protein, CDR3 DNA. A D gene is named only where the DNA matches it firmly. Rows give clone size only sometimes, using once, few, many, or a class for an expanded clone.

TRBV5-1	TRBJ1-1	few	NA	CASSLGPSGMNTEAFF	TGCGCCAGCAGCTTGGGTCCCTCCGGGATGAACACTGAAGCTTTCTTT
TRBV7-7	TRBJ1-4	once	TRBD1	CASSYCDRDLYEKLFF	TGTGCCAGCAGCTACTGCGACAGGGACCTCTATGAAAAACTGTTTTTT
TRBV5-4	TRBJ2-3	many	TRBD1	CASSLYRGQLDTQYF	TGTGCCAGCAGCTTGTATAGGGGGCAGTTGGATACGCAGTATTTT
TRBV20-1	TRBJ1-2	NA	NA	CSAADDLDGYTF	TGCAGTGCGGCTGACGACCTTGATGGCTACACCTTC
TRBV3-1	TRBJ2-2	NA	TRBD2	CASSQAALAGTPGELFF	TGTGCCAGCAGCCAAGCGGCACTAGCGGGAACTCCCGGGGAGCTGTTTTTT
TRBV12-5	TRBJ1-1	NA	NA	CASGLDGMGPEAFF	TGTGCTAGTGGTTTGGACGGAATGGGGCCCGAAGCTTTCTTT
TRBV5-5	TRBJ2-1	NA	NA	CASSPSPAGSNEQFF	TGTGCCAGCAGCCCTTCCCCTGCAGGTAGCAATGAGCAGTTCTTC
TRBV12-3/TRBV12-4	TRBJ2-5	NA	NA	CASRIREETQYF	TGTGCCAGCAGGATACGGGAAGAGACCCAGTACTTC
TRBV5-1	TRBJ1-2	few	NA	CASRPGEPYGYTF	TGCGCCAGCCGCCCCGGAGAACCCTATGGCTACACCTTC
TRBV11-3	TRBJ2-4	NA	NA	CASSLLASTKNIQYF	TGTGCCAGCAGCTTATTAGCCTCGACCAAAAACATTCAGTACTTC
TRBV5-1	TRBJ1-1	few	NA	CASSLEPGVTEAFF	TGCGCCAGCAGCTTGGAACCGGGGGTCACTGAAGCTTTCTTT
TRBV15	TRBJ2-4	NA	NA	CATSSTGNIQYF	TGTGCCACCAGCTCAACAGGGAACATTCAGTACTTC
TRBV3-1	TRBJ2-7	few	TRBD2	CATSQASGLAGVGYEQYF	TGTGCCACCAGCCAAGCCTCAGGACTAGCGGGAGTTGGCTACGAGCAGTACTTC
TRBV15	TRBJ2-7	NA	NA	CATSRAGRESSYEQYF	TGTGCCACCAGCAGGGCCGGACGGGAGAGTTCCTACGAGCAGTACTTC
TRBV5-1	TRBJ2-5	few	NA	CASSLTGSETQYF	TGCGCCAGCAGCTTGACAGGGTCGGAGACCCAGTACTTC
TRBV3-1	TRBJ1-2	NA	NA	CASSQDHWQAYGYTF	TGTGCCAGCAGCCAAGATCACTGGCAGGCTTATGGCTACACCTTC
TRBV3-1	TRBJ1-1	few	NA	CASSSEGMNTEAFF	TGTGCCAGCAGCTCGGAGGGCATGAACACTGAAGCTTTCTTT
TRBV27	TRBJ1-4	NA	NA	CASRLRALNEKLFF	TGTGCCAGCAGACTCCGGGCTCTTAATGAAAAACTGTTTTTT
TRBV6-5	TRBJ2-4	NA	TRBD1	CASSYTLTGAKNIQYF	TGTGCCAGCAGTTACACCTTGACAGGGGCCAAAAACATTCAGTACTTC
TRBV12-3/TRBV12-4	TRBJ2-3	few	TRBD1	CASSFGTGSTDTQYF	TGTGCCAGCAGTTTTGGGACAGGTAGCACAGATACGCAGTATTTT
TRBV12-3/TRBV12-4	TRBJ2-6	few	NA	CASREQGSGANVLTF	TGTGCCAGCAGAGAACAGGGTTCGGGGGCCAACGTCCTGACTTTC
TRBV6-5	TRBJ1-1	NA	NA	CASSWGSGRTEAFF	TGTGCCAGCAGTTGGGGTAGCGGGAGGACTGAAGCTTTCTTT
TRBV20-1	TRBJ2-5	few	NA	CSVLGTLETQYF	TGCAGTGTCCTAGGAACTCTAGAGACCCAGTACTTC
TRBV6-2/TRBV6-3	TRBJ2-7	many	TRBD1	CASSSGTGEQYF	TGTGCCAGCAGTTCCGGGACAGGGGAGCAGTACTTC
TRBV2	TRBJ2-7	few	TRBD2	CASNIGGTSYEQYF	TGTGCCAGCAATATCGGGGGGACCTCCTACGAGCAGTACTTC
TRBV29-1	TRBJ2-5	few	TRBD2	CSVLAGGPETQYF	TGCAGCGTGCTAGCGGGAGGGCCTGAGACCCAGTACTTC
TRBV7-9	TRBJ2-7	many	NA	CASSAIQGRSYEQYF	TGTGCCAGCAGCGCGATACAGGGTCGATCCTACGAGCAGTACTTC
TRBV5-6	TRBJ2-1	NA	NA	CASSLPDHNEQFF	TGTGCCAGCAGCTTGCCAGACCACAATGAGCAGTTCTTC
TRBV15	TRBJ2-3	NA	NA	CATSTPGPSDTQYF	TGTGCCACCAGTACCCCGGGACCTTCAGATACGCAGTATTTT
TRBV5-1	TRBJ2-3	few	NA	CASSLARGGLGTDTQYF	TGCGCCAGCAGCTTGGCCAGGGGGGGCCTGGGCACAGATACGCAGTATTTT
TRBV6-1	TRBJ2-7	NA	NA	CACSPNRAYEQYF	TGTGCCTGCTCCCCCAACAGGGCCTACGAGCAGTACTTC
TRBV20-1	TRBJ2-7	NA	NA	CSASPQGGRGYEQYF	TGCAGTGCTAGCCCTCAGGGAGGTCGCGGGTACGAGCAGTACTTC
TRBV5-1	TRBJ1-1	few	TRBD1	CASSLQGAQLSSTEAFF	TGCGCCAGCAGCTTACAGGGGGCGCAACTTTCGTCCACTGAAGCTTTCTTT
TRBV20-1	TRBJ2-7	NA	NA	CSALKGLYEQYF	TGCAGTGCCCTTAAGGGTCTCTACGAGCAGTACTTC